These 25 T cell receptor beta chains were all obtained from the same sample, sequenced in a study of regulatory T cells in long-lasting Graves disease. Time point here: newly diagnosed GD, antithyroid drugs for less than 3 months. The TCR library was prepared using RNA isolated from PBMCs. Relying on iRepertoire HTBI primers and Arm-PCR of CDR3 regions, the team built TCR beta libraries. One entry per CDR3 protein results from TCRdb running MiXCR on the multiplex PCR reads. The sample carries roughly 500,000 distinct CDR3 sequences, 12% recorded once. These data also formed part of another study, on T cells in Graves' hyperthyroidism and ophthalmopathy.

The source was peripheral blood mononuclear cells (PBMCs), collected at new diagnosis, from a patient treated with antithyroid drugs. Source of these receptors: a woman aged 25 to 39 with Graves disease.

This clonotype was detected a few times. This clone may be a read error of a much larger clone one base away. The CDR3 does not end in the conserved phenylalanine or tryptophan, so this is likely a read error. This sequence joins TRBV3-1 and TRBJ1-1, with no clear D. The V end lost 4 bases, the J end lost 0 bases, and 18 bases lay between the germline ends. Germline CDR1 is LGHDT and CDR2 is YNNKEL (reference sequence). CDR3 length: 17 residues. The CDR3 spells CASSPLGQAFMNTEAFL. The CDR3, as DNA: TGTGCCAGCAGCCCCCTCGGGCAGGCCTTCATGAACACTGAAGCTTTCCTT.

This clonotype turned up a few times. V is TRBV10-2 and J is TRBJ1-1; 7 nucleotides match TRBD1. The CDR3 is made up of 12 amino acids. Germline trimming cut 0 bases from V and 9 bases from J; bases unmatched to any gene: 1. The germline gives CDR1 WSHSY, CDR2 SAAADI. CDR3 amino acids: CASSESTGQAFF. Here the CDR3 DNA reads TGCGCCAGCAGTGAGTCGACAGGGCAAGCTTTCTTT.

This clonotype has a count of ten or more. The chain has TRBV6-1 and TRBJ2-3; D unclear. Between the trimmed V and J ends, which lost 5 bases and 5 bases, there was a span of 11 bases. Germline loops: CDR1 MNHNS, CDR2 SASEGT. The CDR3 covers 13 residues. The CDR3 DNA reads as TGTGCCAGCAGTACCCGTCAGCAAGATACGCAGTATTTT. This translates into CASSTRQQDTQYF.

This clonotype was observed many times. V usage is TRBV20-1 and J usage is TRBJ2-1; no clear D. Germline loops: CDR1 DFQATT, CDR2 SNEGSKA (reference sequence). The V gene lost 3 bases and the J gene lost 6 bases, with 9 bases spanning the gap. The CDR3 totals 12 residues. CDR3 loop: CSARMDSNEQFF. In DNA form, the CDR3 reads TGCAGTGCTAGGATGGATAGCAATGAGCAGTTCTTC.

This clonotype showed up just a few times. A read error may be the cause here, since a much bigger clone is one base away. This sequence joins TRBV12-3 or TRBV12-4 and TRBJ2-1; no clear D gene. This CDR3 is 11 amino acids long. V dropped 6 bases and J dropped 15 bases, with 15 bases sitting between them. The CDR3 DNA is TGTGCCAGCAGCCGGTCAGACCAGGTGTTCTTC. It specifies CASSRSDQVFF.

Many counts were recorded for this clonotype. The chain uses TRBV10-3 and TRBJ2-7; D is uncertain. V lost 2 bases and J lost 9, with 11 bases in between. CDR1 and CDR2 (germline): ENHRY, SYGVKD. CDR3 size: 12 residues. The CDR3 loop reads CAISEVSTWQYF. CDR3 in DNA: TGTGCCATCAGTGAGGTCTCTACTTGGCAGTACTTC.

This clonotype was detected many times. CDR3 residues: CASSFSTGGTEAFF. The CDR3 nucleotides read TGTGCCAGCAGCTTTTCGACCGGGGGGACTGAAGCTTTCTTT. This chain links TRBV7-2 with TRBJ1-1; possibly TRBD1 for D (5 bases). From germline, CDR1 is SGHTA and CDR2 FQGNSA. Trimming left V 3 bases short and J 5 bases short, with 13 bases between. The CDR3 is 14 residues long.

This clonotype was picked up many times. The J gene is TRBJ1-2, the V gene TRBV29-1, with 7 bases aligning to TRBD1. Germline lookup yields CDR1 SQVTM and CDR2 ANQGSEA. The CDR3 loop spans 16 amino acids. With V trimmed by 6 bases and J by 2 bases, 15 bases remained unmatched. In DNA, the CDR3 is TGCAGCGTCGGGGACAGACTGTCTCCTCGGAACTATGGCTACACCTTC. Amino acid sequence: CSVGDRLSPRNYGYTF.

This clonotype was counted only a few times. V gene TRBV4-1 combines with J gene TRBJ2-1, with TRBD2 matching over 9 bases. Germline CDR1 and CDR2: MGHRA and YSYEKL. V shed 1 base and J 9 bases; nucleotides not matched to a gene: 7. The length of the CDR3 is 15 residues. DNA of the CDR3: TGCGCCAGCAGCCAAGGGGATAGCGGGAGAGGTGAGCAGTTCTTC. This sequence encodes CASSQGDSGRGEQFF.

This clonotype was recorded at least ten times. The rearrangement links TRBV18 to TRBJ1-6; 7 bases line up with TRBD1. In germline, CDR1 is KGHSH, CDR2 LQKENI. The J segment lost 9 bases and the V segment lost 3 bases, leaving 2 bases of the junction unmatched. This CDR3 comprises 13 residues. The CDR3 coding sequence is TGTGCCAGCTCACCGGACAGGTCTTCACCCCTCCACTTT. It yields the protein CASSPDRSSPLHF.

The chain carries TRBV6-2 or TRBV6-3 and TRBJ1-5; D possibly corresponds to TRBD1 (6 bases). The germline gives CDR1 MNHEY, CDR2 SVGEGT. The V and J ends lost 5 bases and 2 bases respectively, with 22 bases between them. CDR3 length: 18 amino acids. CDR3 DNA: TGTGCCAGCAGTCCTAAAACACAACAGGGTTTTGGCAATCAGCCCCAGCATTTT. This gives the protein CASSPKTQQGFGNQPQHF.

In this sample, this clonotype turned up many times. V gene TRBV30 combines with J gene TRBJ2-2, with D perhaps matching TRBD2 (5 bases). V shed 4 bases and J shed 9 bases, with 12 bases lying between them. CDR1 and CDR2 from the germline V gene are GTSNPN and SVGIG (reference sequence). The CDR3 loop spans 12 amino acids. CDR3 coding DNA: TGTGCCTGGATGGGAGTTTCAAGGGAGCTGTTTTTT. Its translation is CAWMGVSRELFF.

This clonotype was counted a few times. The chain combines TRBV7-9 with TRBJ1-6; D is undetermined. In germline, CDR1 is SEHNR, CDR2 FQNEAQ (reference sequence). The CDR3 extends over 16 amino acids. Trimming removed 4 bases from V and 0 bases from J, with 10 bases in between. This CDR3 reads CASSYQSSSYNSPLHF. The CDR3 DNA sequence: TGTGCCAGCAGCTATCAATCGAGCTCCTATAATTCACCCCTCCACTTT.

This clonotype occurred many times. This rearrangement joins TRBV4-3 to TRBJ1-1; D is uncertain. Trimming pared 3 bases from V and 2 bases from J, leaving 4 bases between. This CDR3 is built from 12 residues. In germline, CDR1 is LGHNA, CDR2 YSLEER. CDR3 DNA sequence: TGCGCCAGCAGCCACGATAACACTGAAGCTTTCTTT. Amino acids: CASSHDNTEAFF.

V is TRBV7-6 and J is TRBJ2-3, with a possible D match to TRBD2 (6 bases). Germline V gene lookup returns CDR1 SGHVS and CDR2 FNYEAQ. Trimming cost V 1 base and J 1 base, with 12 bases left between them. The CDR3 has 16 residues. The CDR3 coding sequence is TGTGCCAGCAGCTTAGTCGGAGGGTTTGGCACAGATACGCAGTATTTT. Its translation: CASSLVGGFGTDTQYF.

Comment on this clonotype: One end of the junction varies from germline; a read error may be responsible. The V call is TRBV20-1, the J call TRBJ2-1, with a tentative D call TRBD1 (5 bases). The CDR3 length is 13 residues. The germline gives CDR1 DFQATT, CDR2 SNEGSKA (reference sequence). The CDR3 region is CSASHRLRNEHFF. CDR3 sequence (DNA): TGCAGTGCTAGTCACAGGTTAAGAAATGAGCACTTCTTC.

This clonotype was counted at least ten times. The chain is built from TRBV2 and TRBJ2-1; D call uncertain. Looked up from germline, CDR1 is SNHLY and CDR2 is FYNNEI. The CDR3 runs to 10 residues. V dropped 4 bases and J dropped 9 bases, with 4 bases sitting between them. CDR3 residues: CASSVREQFF. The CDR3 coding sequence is TGTGCCAGCAGTGTCCGTGAGCAGTTCTTC.

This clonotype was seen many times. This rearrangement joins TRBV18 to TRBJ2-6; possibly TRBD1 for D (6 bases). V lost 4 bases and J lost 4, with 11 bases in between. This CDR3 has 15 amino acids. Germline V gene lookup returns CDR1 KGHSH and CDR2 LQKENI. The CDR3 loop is CASSQTGSGANVLTF. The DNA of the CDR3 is TGTGCCAGCTCACAAACAGGGTCCGGGGCCAACGTCCTGACTTTC.

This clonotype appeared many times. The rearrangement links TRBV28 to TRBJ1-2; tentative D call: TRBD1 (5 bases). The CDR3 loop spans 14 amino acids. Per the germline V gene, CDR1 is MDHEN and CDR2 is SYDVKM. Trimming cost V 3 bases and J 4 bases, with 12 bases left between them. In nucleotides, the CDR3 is TGTGCCAGCAGTTTGGTCGACAGATCCTATGGCTACACCTTC. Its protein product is CASSLVDRSYGYTF.

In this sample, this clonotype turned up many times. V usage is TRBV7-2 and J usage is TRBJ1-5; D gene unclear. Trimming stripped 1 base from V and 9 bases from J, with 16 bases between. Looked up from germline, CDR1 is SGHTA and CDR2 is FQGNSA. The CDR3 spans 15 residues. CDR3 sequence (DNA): TGTGCCAGCAGCTTAGTAGGGTGGCAGATCGGGCCCCAGCATTTT. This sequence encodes CASSLVGWQIGPQHF.

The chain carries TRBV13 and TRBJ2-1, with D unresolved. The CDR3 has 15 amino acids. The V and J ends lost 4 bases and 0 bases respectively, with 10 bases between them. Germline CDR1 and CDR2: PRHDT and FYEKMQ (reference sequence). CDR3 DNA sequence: TGTGCCAGCAGCTCGCGGTCTAGCTCCTACAATGAGCAGTTCTTC. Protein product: CASSSRSSSYNEQFF.

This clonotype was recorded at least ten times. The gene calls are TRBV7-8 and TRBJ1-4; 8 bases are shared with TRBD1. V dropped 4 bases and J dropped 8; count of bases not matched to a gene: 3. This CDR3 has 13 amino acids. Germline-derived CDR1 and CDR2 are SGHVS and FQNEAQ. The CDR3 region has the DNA TGTGCCAGCAGCTCGGGACAGGCCGAAAAACTGTTTTTT. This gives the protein CASSSGQAEKLFF.

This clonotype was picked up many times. The chain's CDR3 is CASSLLWTGNYGYTF. The CDR3 DNA reads TGTGCCAGCAGTTTATTATGGACGGGCAACTATGGCTACACCTTC. This rearrangement joins TRBV28 to TRBJ1-2; no clear D. The germline gives CDR1 MDHEN, CDR2 SYDVKM. The CDR3 has 15 residues. V was pared by 1 base and J by 2 bases, with 11 bases between.

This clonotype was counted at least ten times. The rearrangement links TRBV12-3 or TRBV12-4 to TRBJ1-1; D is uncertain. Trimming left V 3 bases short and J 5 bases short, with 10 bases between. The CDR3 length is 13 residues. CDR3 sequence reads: CASSFDGETEAFF. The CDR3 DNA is TGTGCCAGCAGTTTTGACGGGGAAACTGAAGCTTTCTTT.

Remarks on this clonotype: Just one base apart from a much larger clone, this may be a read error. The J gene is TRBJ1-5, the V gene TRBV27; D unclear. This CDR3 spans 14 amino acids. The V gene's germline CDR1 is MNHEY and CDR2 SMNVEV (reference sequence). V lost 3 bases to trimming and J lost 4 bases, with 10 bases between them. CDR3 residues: CASSFSHLNQPQHF. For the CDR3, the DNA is TGTGCCAGCAGTTTTTCCCACCTAAATCAGCCCCAGCATTTT.